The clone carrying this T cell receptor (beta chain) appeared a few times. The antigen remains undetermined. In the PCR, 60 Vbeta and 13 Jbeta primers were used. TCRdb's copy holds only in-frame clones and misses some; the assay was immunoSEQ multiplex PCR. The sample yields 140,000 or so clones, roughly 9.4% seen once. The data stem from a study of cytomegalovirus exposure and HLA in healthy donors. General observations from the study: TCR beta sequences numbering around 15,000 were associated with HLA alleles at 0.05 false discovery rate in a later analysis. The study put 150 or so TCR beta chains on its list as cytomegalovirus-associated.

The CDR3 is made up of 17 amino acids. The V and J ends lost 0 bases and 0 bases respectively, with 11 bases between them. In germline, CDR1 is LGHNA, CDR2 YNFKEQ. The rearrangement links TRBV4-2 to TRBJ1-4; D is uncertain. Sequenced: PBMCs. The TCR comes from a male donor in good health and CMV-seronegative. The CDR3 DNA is TGTGCCAGCAGCCAAGATGATGCAGTTGCAACTAATGAAAAACTGTTTTTT. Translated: CASSQDDAVATNEKLFF.